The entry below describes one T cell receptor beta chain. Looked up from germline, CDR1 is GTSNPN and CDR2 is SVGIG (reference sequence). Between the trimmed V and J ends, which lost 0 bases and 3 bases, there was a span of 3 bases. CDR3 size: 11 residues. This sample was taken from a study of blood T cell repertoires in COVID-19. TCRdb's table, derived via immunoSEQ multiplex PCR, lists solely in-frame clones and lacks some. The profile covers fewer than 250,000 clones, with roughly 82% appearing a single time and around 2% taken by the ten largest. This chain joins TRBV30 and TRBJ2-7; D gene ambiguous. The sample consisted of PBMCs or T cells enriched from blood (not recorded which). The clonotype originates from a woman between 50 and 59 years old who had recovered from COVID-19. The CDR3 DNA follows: TGTGCCTGGAGTGTGAGCTACGAGCAGTACTTC. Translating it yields CAWSVSYEQYF.